Below are 17 T cell receptor beta chains sequenced from a single sample in a study of blood T cell repertoires in COVID-19 (dated by TCRdb to about 2020). Library preparation employed the immunoSEQ multiplex PCR assay. Entries here come from immuneACCESS through TCRdb and include only in-frame sequences with V and J called. Some clones fail to appear in such tables; in the studies checked, an unresolved V gene covers under half of the shortfall, and the cause of the remainder is unknown. This sample is represented by 100,000 to 150,000 clones; over 60% of them were singletons. The ten biggest clones cover 30% to 45% of the sample. The sample consisted of peripheral blood. These receptors were collected from a man in his forties with active or convalescent COVID-19.

The chain links TRBV30 to TRBJ1-1; TRBD1 is a possible D gene (5 bases). Trimming removed 2 bases from V and 7 bases from J, with 14 bases in between. From germline, CDR1 is GTSNPN and CDR2 SVGIG (reference sequence). The length of the CDR3 is 13 residues. CDR3 bases: TGTGCCTGGAGTCGCAGGGTCTATGGTGAAGCTTTCTTT. Protein product: CAWSRRVYGEAFF.

Worth noting for this clone: Within the sample, other DNA sequences also encode this same CDR3. The chain is built from TRBV20-1 and TRBJ2-7; 7 positions agree with TRBD2. V was pared by 7 bases and J by 5 bases, with 5 bases of the junction left unmatched. The CDR3 has 11 residues. CDR1 is DFQATT, CDR2 SNEGSKA, per germline (reference sequence). DNA of the CDR3: TGCAGTGTTGCTAGCGGCCACGAGCAGTACTTC. It yields the protein CSVASGHEQYF.

This chain links TRBV6-2 or TRBV6-3 with TRBJ2-7, with TRBD1 matching over 9 bases. Trimming removed 4 bases from V and 3 bases from J; junction bases left unmatched: 13. This CDR3 comprises 17 residues. Germline lookup yields CDR1 MNHEY and CDR2 SVGEGT. The CDR3 protein is CASSWHLRDRALYEQYF. The DNA of the CDR3 is TGTGCCAGCAGTTGGCACCTCCGGGACAGGGCCCTCTACGAGCAGTACTTC.

This clone was detected ten times or more. The chain is built from TRBV5-4 and TRBJ1-2; TRBD1 matches 9 bases. The germline CDR1 and CDR2 sequences are SGHNT and YYREEE (reference sequence). Unmatched junction bases numbered 10, after V lost 5 bases and J lost 5 bases. The CDR3 sequence is 15 residues long. This chain's CDR3 is CASSSTRDREYGYTF. DNA for the CDR3: TGTGCCAGCAGTTCTACCAGGGACAGGGAGTATGGCTACACCTTC.

V gene TRBV5-4 combines with J gene TRBJ2-1, with D tentatively TRBD1 (6 bases). V gave up 0 bases and J gave up 6 bases, with 10 bases separating them. Germline CDR1 reads SGHNT; CDR2 reads YYREEE (reference sequence). The CDR3 extends over 14 amino acids. CDR3 in DNA: TGTGCCAGCAGCTTGGAGGACAGCCGCAATGAGCAGTTCTTC. It yields the protein CASSLEDSRNEQFF.

This chain links TRBV30 with TRBJ2-2, with 8 bases aligning to TRBD1. The CDR3 contains 16 residues. Germline V gene data show CDR1 as GTSNPN and CDR2 as SVGIG (reference sequence). The ends lost 3 bases at V and 2 bases at J; junction bases unmatched: 8. In nucleotides, the CDR3 is TGTGCCTGGAGCTATGGGGACAGGACTAACACCGGGGAGCTGTTTTTT. This sequence encodes CAWSYGDRTNTGELFF.

The chain employs TRBV6-5 and TRBJ1-1; TRBD1 matches 11 bases. CDR1 and CDR2 from the germline V gene are MNHEY and SVGAGI. CDR3 length equals 14 residues. With V trimmed by 6 bases and J by 4 bases, 4 bases remained unmatched. CDR3 DNA: TGTGCCAGCAGACCCGGGACAGGGGGCACTGAAGCTTTCTTT. It specifies CASRPGTGGTEAFF.

A few counts support this clone. This rearrangement joins TRBV9 to TRBJ1-3; a weak D match, TRBD1 (5 bases). V was cut by 1 base and J by 0 bases, with 8 bases left in between. Germline loops: CDR1 SGDLS, CDR2 YYNGEE. The CDR3 loop spans 15 amino acids. The CDR3 DNA follows: TGTGCCAGCAGCGTATTCGACAGCTCTGGAAACACCATATATTTT. This encodes CASSVFDSSGNTIYF.

The J gene is TRBJ2-1, the V gene TRBV6-6; 9 bases agree with TRBD2. The junction had 0 bases not matched to a gene; V was cut back by 2 bases and J by 1 base. Germline V CDR1 and CDR2: MNHNY, SVGAGI (reference sequence). The CDR3 runs 15 residues. The chain's CDR3 is CASSYSGGSYNEQFF. In DNA, the CDR3 is TGTGCCAGCAGTTACAGCGGGGGGTCCTACAATGAGCAGTTCTTC.

The V gene is TRBV6-1, the J gene TRBJ1-2, with 11 positions matching TRBD1. This CDR3 is 15 amino acids long. Germline V gives CDR1 MNHNS, CDR2 SASEGT. After removal of 7 bases from V and 13 bases from J, the junction contained 17 bases not matched to a gene. In DNA form, the CDR3 reads TGTGCCAGCACCCGAATAGGGTCAGGACAGGGGGCTCCCACCTTC. Translation: CASTRIGSGQGAPTF.

V gene TRBV7-8 combines with J gene TRBJ2-1; D remains unclear. CDR3 length equals 15 residues. Germline V CDR1 and CDR2: SGHVS, FQNEAQ. V was shortened by 1 base and J by 0 bases, with 7 bases between the two germline ends. The CDR3 spells CASSLVTSSYNEQFF. The CDR3 bases are TGTGCCAGCAGCTTAGTCACGAGCTCCTACAATGAGCAGTTCTTC.

The chain couples TRBV2 to TRBJ2-1; 9 bases are a match to TRBD1. V was pared by 3 bases and J by 7 bases, with 16 bases of the junction left unmatched. The CDR3 is 18 residues long. Germline CDR1 reads SNHLY; CDR2 reads FYNNEI. The CDR3 DNA reads as TGTGCCAGCAGTGATACAGGGGGCGAAGTTGATATCGGGAATGAGCAGTTCTTC. It translates to CASSDTGGEVDIGNEQFF.

J is TRBJ2-3 and V is TRBV11-3; 9 nucleotides align to TRBD2. Germline lookup yields CDR1 SGHNT and CDR2 YENEEA. The CDR3 sequence is 16 residues long. Trimming removed 7 bases from V and 0 bases from J; junction bases left unmatched: 8. The CDR3 DNA follows: TGTGCCAGCACCTCCGATAGCGGGAGCAGCACAGATACGCAGTATTTT. It yields the protein CASTSDSGSSTDTQYF.

This clone has a single count. The chain recombines TRBV9 with TRBJ2-2; TRBD2 matches at 7 bases. This CDR3 is built from 16 residues. CDR1 is SGDLS and CDR2 is YYNGEE in the germline V gene. The junction had 7 bases not matched to a gene; V was cut back by 4 bases and J by 1 base. Written as DNA, the CDR3 is TGTGCCAGCAGCACCCTGGGAGGGTGGAACACCGGGGAGCTGTTTTTT. As protein: CASSTLGGWNTGELFF.

This sequence joins TRBV24-1 and TRBJ2-3; D is perhaps TRBD2 (7 bases). CDR1 and CDR2 (germline): KGHDR, SFDVKD. The CDR3 runs 16 residues. Trimming stripped 1 base from V and 0 bases from J, with 10 bases between. CDR3 nucleotide sequence: TGTGCCACCAGTGATTTTGCGGGGGCTAGCACAGATACGCAGTATTTT. Translated: CATSDFAGASTDTQYF.

This chain joins TRBV7-2 and TRBJ2-3; 7 bases fit TRBD1. This CDR3 has 15 amino acids. Trimming removed 8 bases from V and 2 bases from J; junction bases left unmatched: 10. Germline loops: CDR1 SGHTA, CDR2 FQGNSA. CDR3 amino acids: CASGVGQRYTDTQYF. CDR3 coding DNA: TGTGCCAGCGGGGTGGGACAGCGCTACACAGATACGCAGTATTTT.

This clone was detected only a few times. The genes are TRBV6-5 and TRBJ1-6; 9 positions agree with TRBD1. The CDR3 totals 14 residues. V lost 4 bases and J lost 7; bases outside the gene matches: 2. Germline lookup yields CDR1 MNHEY and CDR2 SVGAGI. CDR3 DNA: TGTGCCAGCAGTTTGGACAGGGGAAATTCACCCCTCCACTTT. Encoded protein: CASSLDRGNSPLHF.